This TCR beta chain was retrieved from a study of T-cell reconstitution after alpha-beta-depleted transplantation in children. This clonotype was counted between two and nine times. TCRbeta library construction was performed incorporating unique molecular identifiers. Each CDR3 protein gets one entry after TCRdb re-called the PCR reads with MiXCR. The sample lists roughly 400,000 distinct CDR3 sequences; just over 20% were seen once. In germline, CDR1 is LGHNA, CDR2 YSLEER. This CDR3 has 15 amino acids. The J segment lost 8 bases and the V segment lost 4 bases, leaving 8 bases of the junction unmatched.

J is TRBJ1-4 and V is TRBV4-3, with 9 bases identical to TRBD1. The receptor was derived from a human donor who donated a stem cell graft to a child with acute myeloid leukemia. Sample: PBMCs from the stem cell graft donor, taken from the stem cell graft. CDR3 sequence reads: CASSLGQGKLEKLFF. The DNA for the CDR3 is TGCGCCAGCAGCCTGGGACAGGGAAAACTCGAAAAACTGTTTTTT.